These T cell receptor beta chains were read from a single sample in a study of CD8 T cells in ankylosing spondylitis. Each CDR3 protein is one row after TCRdb ran MiXCR on the 5' RACE reads. Of more than 60,000 distinct CDR3 sequences in the sample, 5.3% were seen once. What was sequenced was blood, either unsorted or a sorted T cell fraction (not recorded which). These TCRs come from a male donor with ankylosing spondylitis or in good health (not recorded which). Both conserved end residues are part of each CDR3. Each record gives: clone size, CDR3 length, V gene, J gene, D gene, CDR3 DNA, CDR3 protein. The D gene is left open where the match is weak. The listing skips clone size in some rows; elsewhere it reads once, few, many or a size class.

many	15	TRBV20-1	TRBJ1-1	NA	TGCAGTGCTAGAGATTTCGCGACATTGAACACTGAAGCTTTCTTT	CSARDFATLNTEAFF
many	14	TRBV20-1	TRBJ2-7	NA	TGCAGTGCTAGAGCCCCCTCCACCTCCTACGAGCAGTACTTC	CSARAPSTSYEQYF
many	13	TRBV19	TRBJ1-1	NA	TGTGCCAGTAGTATGGTGGGACGGACTGAAGCTTTCTTT	CASSMVGRTEAFF
many	15	TRBV7-2	TRBJ2-7	TRBD2	TGTGCCAGCAGCCCCATGAAGGGCGGGGGGTACGAGCAGTACTTC	CASSPMKGGGYEQYF
few	15	TRBV23-1	TRBJ2-2	NA	TGCGCCAGCAGTCAATCAGGAAGGAACACCGGGGAGCTGTTTTTT	CASSQSGRNTGELFF
many	16	TRBV11-2	TRBJ2-1	TRBD2	TGTGCCAGCAGCTTCCGGGGGGATAGCTCCTACAATGAGCAGTTCTTC	CASSFRGDSSYNEQFF
many	15	TRBV12-3/TRBV12-4	TRBJ1-4	TRBD1	TGTGCCAGCAGTCTGTGGGGACAGCCAAATGAAAAACTGTTTTTT	CASSLWGQPNEKLFF
many	12	TRBV12-3/TRBV12-4	TRBJ1-2	NA	TGTGCCAGCAGTCAGACTAACTATGGCTACACCTTC	CASSQTNYGYTF
many	13	TRBV13	TRBJ2-7	NA	TGTGCCAGCAGCTTCCAGGGCCTCTACGAGCAGTACTTC	CASSFQGLYEQYF
many	15	TRBV20-1	TRBJ2-1	TRBD1	TGCAGTGCTAGAGGGGACAGGGCTCTATACAATGAGCAGTTCTTC	CSARGDRALYNEQFF
many	15	TRBV6-2/TRBV6-3	TRBJ1-2	TRBD1	TGTGCCAGCACCATGACAGGGGCCCTAGGTTGGGGCTACACCTTC	CASTMTGALGWGYTF
many	16	TRBV20-1	TRBJ2-1	TRBD2	TGCAGTGCGAGACCCCACAGCGGGGTTCCCTACAATGAGCAGTTCTTC	CSARPHSGVPYNEQFF
many	13	TRBV20-1	TRBJ2-3	NA	TGCAGTGCCTCCGGGGGAGGTACAGATACGCAGTATTTT	CSASGGGTDTQYF
many	13	TRBV2	TRBJ1-5	NA	TGTGCCGGGAGGGGTTCTCACAATCAGCCCCAGCATTTT	CAGRGSHNQPQHF
many	14	TRBV20-1	TRBJ2-1	NA	TGCAGTGCTAGACCGTCAGGGCCTGGCAATGAGCAGTTCTTC	CSARPSGPGNEQFF
many	19	TRBV10-2	TRBJ2-1	TRBD2	TGCGCCAGCAGTGAGTCGTCGGGAAGCGGGGGGGCCGTCGTCAATGAGCAGTTCTTC	CASSESSGSGGAVVNEQFF
many	13	TRBV20-1	TRBJ1-1	TRBD1	TGCAGTGCTCAGGCAGGGGGCAACACTGAAGCTTTCTTT	CSAQAGGNTEAFF
many	11	TRBV29-1	TRBJ2-1	NA	TGCAGCGTTGGGGAGCACAATGAGCAGTTCTTC	CSVGEHNEQFF
many	13	TRBV3-1	TRBJ2-3	TRBD2	TGTGCCAGCAGCCCCGCTAGCGGGGGGACGCAGTATTTT	CASSPASGGTQYF
many	15	TRBV9	TRBJ2-1	TRBD2	TGTGCCAGCAGCGTAGTTCCGGGGGGAAACAATGAGCAGTTCTTC	CASSVVPGGNNEQFF
many	16	TRBV6-1	TRBJ2-1	TRBD2	TGTGCCAGCAGTAAAGCGGGGGGGAGCTCCTACAATGAGCAGTTCTTC	CASSKAGGSSYNEQFF
many	17	TRBV5-1	TRBJ2-7	NA	TGCGCCAGCAGCTTGAGGCGACCTAATGAAAACTCCTACGAGCAGTACTTC	CASSLRRPNENSYEQYF
many	16	TRBV7-8	TRBJ2-5	NA	TGTGCCAGCAGCTTGGTTCAAGGACAAAACCAAGAGACCCAGTACTTC	CASSLVQGQNQETQYF
many	14	TRBV18	TRBJ2-4	NA	TGTGCCAGCTCACCCGGGCAGGGGAGGAACATTCAGTACTTC	CASSPGQGRNIQYF
many	13	TRBV20-1	TRBJ2-7	NA	TGCAGTGCTAGGGCTTCGAGCTCCTACGAGCAGTACTTC	CSARASSSYEQYF
once	18	TRBV20-1	TRBJ2-3	TRBD2	TGCTGGGCTAGAGCTCCGGGTTTTGAGCGGGGGACCACAGATACGCAGTATTTT	CWARAPGFERGTTDTQYF
few	14	TRBV7-2	TRBJ2-1	NA	TGTGCCAGCAGCTTGGGGGGGCCCTACAATGAGCAGTTCTTC	CASSLGGPYNEQFF
many	18	TRBV7-6	TRBJ2-1	NA	TGTGCCAGCAGCTCCCTGGACCCGGGTCAAAGCTCCTACAATGAGCAGTTCTTC	CASSSLDPGQSSYNEQFF
many	19	TRBV6-6	TRBJ2-7	TRBD2	TGTGCCAGCAGTTACACGGAAGTCGGGGGACTAGCGGATCCCTACGAGCAGTACTTC	CASSYTEVGGLADPYEQYF
NA	14	TRBV19	TRBJ2-7	TRBD1	TGTGCCAGTCGGATGGGACAGGGATCCTACGAGCAGTACTTC	CASRMGQGSYEQYF
many	14	TRBV2	TRBJ1-4	NA	TGTGCCAGCATATTGGGGGGATCAAATGAAAAACTGTTTTTT	CASILGGSNEKLFF
many	15	TRBV5-1	TRBJ2-2	NA	TGCGCCAGCAGCCCGACACAGAGAAACACCGGGGAGCTGTTTTTT	CASSPTQRNTGELFF
many	12	TRBV20-1	TRBJ2-7	NA	TGCAGTGCTGAGGGGAGTCCCTACGAGCAGTACTTC	CSAEGSPYEQYF
many	17	TRBV4-1	TRBJ2-1	TRBD2	TGCGCCAGCAGCCAAGAGGGGGGACTAGCGGGGGTTAATGAGCAGTTCTTC	CASSQEGGLAGVNEQFF
many	15	TRBV7-9	TRBJ1-2	TRBD1	TGTGCCAGCACGGAGACAGGGGAGAATACTAATGGCTACACCTTC	CASTETGENTNGYTF
many	13	TRBV28	TRBJ2-1	TRBD2	TGTGCCACCCTCCCCTCTAGCGGCAATGAGCAGTTCTTC	CATLPSSGNEQFF
many	13	TRBV7-2	TRBJ2-2	NA	TGTGCCAGCCAAGGGGGTTTCACCGGGGAGCTGTTTTTT	CASQGGFTGELFF
many	12	TRBV7-2	TRBJ1-4	NA	TGTGCCAGCAGCCCCACGGTGGGGAAACTGTTTTTT	CASSPTVGKLFF
many	13	TRBV30	TRBJ1-1	TRBD1	TGTGCCTGGAATTTACAGGGGGAAGGAGCAGCTTTCTTT	CAWNLQGEGAAFF
many	13	TRBV11-2	TRBJ2-7	NA	TGTGCCAGCAGCTTAGGACAGAACTACGAGCAGTACTTC	CASSLGQNYEQYF
many	17	TRBV20-1	TRBJ1-5	TRBD1	TGCAGTGCTATCTCTACAGGGGAGGGGTCGAGCAATCAGCCCCAGCATTTT	CSAISTGEGSSNQPQHF
few	13	TRBV19	TRBJ2-5	NA	TGTGCCAGTAGTATCGGGGAGCAAGAGACCCAGTACTTC	CASSIGEQETQYF
few	14	TRBV7-9	TRBJ1-6	NA	TGTGCCAGCAGCTCCTCGGTAAAGGGAATATCCCTCCACTTT	CASSSSVKGISLHF
many	15	TRBV29-1	TRBJ2-3	TRBD2	TGCAGCGTTGACGGGACTAGCGAGGGCACAGATACGCAGTATTTT	CSVDGTSEGTDTQYF
many	14	TRBV20-1	TRBJ2-2	NA	TGCAGTGCCTTCGAGGGAGTGAACACCGGGGAGCTGTTTTTT	CSAFEGVNTGELFF
many	13	TRBV5-1	TRBJ2-5	NA	TGCGCCAGCAGCTTGATCCCCAAAGAGACCCAGTACTTC	CASSLIPKETQYF
many	14	TRBV4-3	TRBJ1-3	TRBD1	TGCGCCAGCAGCCCCGGGGACAGTAGAAACACCATATATTTT	CASSPGDSRNTIYF
many	12	TRBV7-9	TRBJ2-7	NA	TGTGCCAGCAGCCCGACAGTCTACGAGCAGTACTTC	CASSPTVYEQYF
few	14	TRBV2	TRBJ2-2	TRBD2	TGTGCCAGCAGAGGGACTAGACTCACCGGGGAGCTGTTTTTT	CASRGTRLTGELFF
many	14	TRBV2	TRBJ2-2	NA	TGTGCCAGCAGGGGGCCCGAGGACGCCGGGGAGCTGTTTTTT	CASRGPEDAGELFF
many	15	TRBV3-1	TRBJ1-5	NA	TGTGCCAGCAGCCAAGGAACGGCAGCTGGTCAGCCCCAGCATTTT	CASSQGTAAGQPQHF